A single sample is the source of the 32 T cell receptor beta chains below, sequenced in a study of cytomegalovirus exposure and HLA in healthy donors. The study ran its PCR with 60 Vbeta and 13 Jbeta primers. Profiled with immunoSEQ multiplex PCR; TCRdb holds only in-frame clones, not every one. The sample spans around 190,000 clones; the ten largest clones claim 0.75% to 1%. Sample: PBMCs. The receptors here all came from a young woman in good health and CMV-seropositive.

The genes are TRBV19 and TRBJ2-7; tentatively, D is TRBD1 (5 bases). V gave up 5 bases and J gave up 1 base, with 15 bases separating them. CDR1 LNHDA and CDR2 SQIVND come from the germline V gene (reference sequence). The CDR3 is made up of 15 amino acids. CDR3 amino acids: CASSADSVRSYEQYF. CDR3 coding DNA: TGTGCCAGTAGTGCAGACAGTGTTCGGTCCTACGAGCAGTACTTC.

The CDR3 bases are TGTGCCAGCTCAGACACAAGGGGCATGGTGCAGTTCTTC. Protein: CASSDTRGMVQFF. J is TRBJ2-1 and V is TRBV18; possible D gene TRBD1, 5 bases. This CDR3 comprises 13 residues. V was clipped by 5 bases and J by 12 bases, with 17 bases between them. Looked up from germline, CDR1 is KGHSH and CDR2 is LQKENI.

The V and J genes are TRBV15 and TRBJ2-1, with a possible D match to TRBD2 (6 bases). Germline values: CDR1 LNHNV, CDR2 YYDKDF (reference sequence). The CDR3 consists of 13 residues. V lost 5 bases, J lost 10 bases, and 15 bases lay in between. In DNA form, the CDR3 reads TGTGCCACCAGCGATCGACCTGGAGGGGAGCAGTTCTTC. Translated, it gives CATSDRPGGEQFF.

The chain carries TRBV28 and TRBJ1-2, with 7 bases matching TRBD1. Germline assignment: CDR1 MDHEN and CDR2 SYDVKM. J gave up 5 bases and V 7 bases, and 13 bases lay outside the gene matches. The CDR3 contains 15 residues. Written as DNA, the CDR3 is TGTGCCAGCATCCGCCTTGTTGGACAGGCGTATGGCTACACCTTC. It translates to CASIRLVGQAYGYTF.

The gene calls are TRBV9 and TRBJ2-7; 12 bases fit TRBD2. Germline CDR1 SGDLS, CDR2 YYNGEE. The CDR3 sequence is 18 residues long. The junction had 9 bases not matched to a gene; V was cut back by 0 bases and J by 2 bases. In DNA form, the CDR3 reads TGTGCCAGCAGCGTAGGGGCCCAAACTAGCGGGAGGCCCTACGAGCAGTACTTC. Residues: CASSVGAQTSGRPYEQYF.

The chain joins TRBV5-1 to TRBJ2-2, with 7 bases that match TRBD2. Germline V gene data show CDR1 as SGHRS and CDR2 as YFSETQ. Losses at the gene ends were 0 bases for V and 0 bases for J; bases not matched to a gene: 2. The CDR3 is 16 amino acids. DNA of the CDR3: TGCGCCAGCAGCTTGGGAACTAGCGCGAACACCGGGGAGCTGTTTTTT. Translated: CASSLGTSANTGELFF.

The V and J genes are TRBV5-1 and TRBJ1-3, with TRBD1 matching 7 bases. Losses at the gene ends were 3 bases for V and 0 bases for J; bases not matched to a gene: 6. This CDR3 has 16 residues. CDR1 is SGHRS and CDR2 is YFSETQ in the germline V gene. The CDR3 loop is CASSSSGTASGNTIYF. DNA of the CDR3: TGCGCCAGCAGCTCCTCCGGGACAGCCTCTGGAAACACCATATATTTT.

This sequence joins TRBV12-5 and TRBJ1-2, with 7 bases matching TRBD1. Germline V gene data show CDR1 as LGHNT and CDR2 as FRNRAP. V trimming: 7 bases; J trimming: 11 bases; junction bases outside the gene matches: 10. CDR3 length equals 12 residues. CDR3 DNA: TGTGCTAGTGACCGGACAGGAAGTAAGTACACCTTC. This codes for CASDRTGSKYTF.

The CDR3 nucleotides are TGTGCCAGCAGTGATGTCGGTAGCCAACTCTACAATGAGCAGTTCTTC. It codes for CASSDVGSQLYNEQFF. This sequence joins TRBV2 and TRBJ2-1; no clear D gene. The CDR3 is 16 amino acids. The V and J ends lost 3 bases and 3 bases respectively, with 15 bases between them. Germline V gene lookup returns CDR1 SNHLY and CDR2 FYNNEI.

The rearrangement links TRBV13 to TRBJ2-3, with D possibly being TRBD1 (6 bases). CDR1 and CDR2 (germline): PRHDT, FYEKMQ (reference sequence). The CDR3 covers 13 residues. V dropped 4 bases and J dropped 1 base, with 6 bases sitting between them. The CDR3 spells CASSWTGTDTQYF. In DNA form, the CDR3 reads TGTGCCAGCAGCTGGACAGGCACAGATACGCAGTATTTT.

V is TRBV7-7 and J is TRBJ2-3; 9 bases agree with TRBD2. V lost 5 bases, J lost 3 bases, and 9 bases stayed unmatched. The CDR3 consists of 16 residues. CDR1 SSHAT and CDR2 FNYEAQ come from the germline V gene (reference sequence). CDR3 sequence reads: CASSPARSGGTDTQYF. The CDR3 DNA reads TGTGCCAGCAGCCCCGCCCGAAGCGGGGGGACAGATACGCAGTATTTT.

The gene calls are TRBV5-1 and TRBJ2-1; TRBD1 aligns across 9 bases. Germline values: CDR1 SGHRS, CDR2 YFSETQ. V trimming: 0 bases; J trimming: 7 bases; junction bases outside the gene matches: 5. The CDR3 spans 15 residues. CDR3 residues: CASSLVGTGLNEQFF. The CDR3 region has the DNA TGCGCCAGCAGCTTGGTTGGGACAGGGTTAAATGAGCAGTTCTTC.

The chain joins TRBV27 to TRBJ1-5; weak D call: TRBD1 (5 bases). Germline values: CDR1 MNHEY, CDR2 SMNVEV (reference sequence). CDR3 size: 15 residues. Between the trimmed V and J ends, which lost 2 bases and 1 base, there was a span of 9 bases. The CDR3 is CASSLHGGSNQPQHF. CDR3 coding DNA: TGTGCCAGCAGTTTACACGGGGGGAGCAATCAGCCCCAGCATTTT.

The chain carries TRBV7-6 and TRBJ2-5; 9 bases are a match to TRBD2. The V and J ends lost 1 base and 4 bases, in that order; junction bases with no gene match: 7. In germline, CDR1 is SGHVS, CDR2 FNYEAQ. The CDR3 covers 16 residues. The CDR3 is CASSLEYQRGAETQYF. CDR3 nucleotide sequence: TGTGCCAGCAGCTTAGAATACCAGCGGGGGGCAGAGACCCAGTACTTC.

With regard to this clone: A read error may account for a junction end that differs from germline. The chain uses TRBV6-7 and TRBJ2-7, with D possibly matching TRBD1 (6 bases). TRBV6-7 is an ORF, with its function uncertain. The CDR3 sequence is 17 residues long. CDR3 amino acids: CASIYKAPGVNSYEQYF. The CDR3 nucleotides are TGTGCCAGCATTTACAAGGCGCCAGGGGTTAACTCCTACGAGCAGTACTTC.

J is TRBJ1-1 and V is TRBV5-1; no clear D. From germline, CDR1 is SGHRS and CDR2 YFSETQ. This CDR3 contains 16 residues. Trimming stripped 1 base from V and 0 bases from J, with 13 bases between. The CDR3, as DNA: TGCGCCAGCAGCTTGTCAGTCATGAATATGAACACTGAAGCTTTCTTT. Residues: CASSLSVMNMNTEAFF.

V and J are TRBV29-1 and TRBJ2-1; perhaps TRBD2 as D (6 bases). V gave up 7 bases and J gave up 1 base, with 14 bases separating them. The CDR3 covers 14 residues. Germline V gene data show CDR1 as SQVTM and CDR2 as ANQGSEA. DNA of the CDR3: TGCAGCGGGATTGACGGGGGATCCTACAATGAGCAGTTCTTC. Amino acid sequence: CSGIDGGSYNEQFF.

This rearrangement joins TRBV27 to TRBJ1-5; D is possibly TRBD1 (6 bases). Trimming took 6 bases from V and 9 from J, leaving 21 bases between them. CDR1 and CDR2 from the germline V gene are MNHEY and SMNVEV (reference sequence). CDR3 length equals 15 residues. CDR3 residues: CASRSGHGNFWPQHF. CDR3 sequence (DNA): TGTGCCAGCAGATCGGGACACGGGAACTTCTGGCCCCAGCATTTT.

V is TRBV29-1 and J is TRBJ2-7; weak D call: TRBD1 (6 bases). Germline assignment: CDR1 SQVTM and CDR2 ANQGSEA. The CDR3 length is 13 residues. V lost 3 bases to trimming and J lost 1 base, with 10 bases between them. The CDR3 bases are TGCAGCGTTGACTCAGGGGAATCCTACGAGCAGTACTTC. Translating it yields CSVDSGESYEQYF.

The rearrangement joins TRBV7-9 to TRBJ2-1; 10 bases are shared with TRBD1. The germline gives CDR1 SEHNR, CDR2 FQNEAQ (reference sequence). V gave up 10 bases and J gave up 6 bases; unmatched junction bases: 6. This CDR3 contains 13 residues. This CDR3 reads CAIGTGAANEQFF. The CDR3 region has the DNA TGTGCCATCGGGACAGGGGCGGCCAATGAGCAGTTCTTC.

The chain is built from TRBV2 and TRBJ2-7; TRBD1 aligns across 9 bases. V was clipped by 6 bases and J by 2 bases; unmatched bases: 8. The CDR3 is 15 amino acids. Germline-derived CDR1 and CDR2 are SNHLY and FYNNEI. DNA of the CDR3: TGTGCCAGCAGCCGTGCCGGACAGGGGACCTACGAGCAGTACTTC. Encoded protein: CASSRAGQGTYEQYF.

The V and J genes are TRBV29-1 and TRBJ1-4; TRBD1 aligns across 7 bases. V lost 5 bases and J lost 11; bases outside the gene matches: 11. This CDR3 spans 13 amino acids. Germline-derived CDR1 and CDR2 are SQVTM and ANQGSEA. CDR3 bases: TGCAGCGTTCTGCGACAGGGACTTGGGAAACTGTTTTTT. Encoded protein: CSVLRQGLGKLFF. Based on the CDR3 plus reference TRBV29-1 and TRBJ1-4, the full variable domain is SAVISQKPSRDICQRGTSLTIQCQVDSQVTMMFWYRQQPGQSLTLIATANQGSEATYESGFVIDKFPISRPNLTFSTLTVSNMSPEDSSIYLCSVLRQGLGKLFFGSGTQLSVL.

This sequence joins TRBV5-1 and TRBJ1-4; a possible D gene is TRBD1 (5 bases). The CDR3 runs 15 residues. Germline CDR1 is SGHRS and CDR2 is YFSETQ. The germline V and J ends were trimmed by 1 base and 3 bases, with 10 bases remaining between them. The CDR3 bases are TGCGCCAGCAGCTTGCGGTCAGGGTCTAATGAAAAACTGTTTTTT. This codes for CASSLRSGSNEKLFF. The variable domain in full, with the rest retrieved from reference TRBV5-1 and TRBJ1-4, is KAGVTQTPRYLIKTRGQQVTLSCSPISGHRSVSWYQQTPGQGLQFLFEYFSETQRNKGNFPGRFSGRQFSNSRSEMNVSTLELGDSALYLCASSLRSGSNEKLFFGSGTQLSVL.

This chain joins TRBV19 and TRBJ2-1, with 10 bases identical to TRBD2. The J segment lost 3 bases and the V segment lost 6 bases, leaving 11 bases of the junction unmatched. Germline V gene data show CDR1 as LNHDA and CDR2 as SQIVND (reference sequence). CDR3 size: 17 residues. The CDR3 nucleotides are TGTGCCAGTAGGGGCAGGGTAGCGGGAGGCGTCTACAATGAGCAGTTCTTC. Translation: CASRGRVAGGVYNEQFF.

The chain carries TRBV7-9 and TRBJ1-1, with D possibly matching TRBD1 (5 bases). V was clipped by 5 bases and J by 1 base, with 11 bases between them. Germline V gives CDR1 SEHNR, CDR2 FQNEAQ (reference sequence). The length of the CDR3 is 14 residues. CDR3 region: CASSHNRRNTEAFF. In DNA, the CDR3 is TGTGCCAGCAGCCATAACAGGCGGAACACTGAAGCTTTCTTT.

V usage is TRBV18 and J usage is TRBJ2-3, with TRBD2 matching over 10 bases. Germline CDR1 is KGHSH and CDR2 is LQKENI. V was pared by 1 base and J by 6 bases, with 7 bases of the junction left unmatched. This CDR3 has 16 amino acids. The chain's CDR3 is CASSPLGLAGADTQYF. The CDR3 coding sequence is TGTGCCAGCTCACCACTCGGTCTAGCGGGAGCGGATACGCAGTATTTT. The full variable domain, with the rest looked up from reference TRBV18 and TRBJ2-3, is NAGVMQNPRHLVRRRGQEARLRCSPMKGHSHVYWYRQLPEEGLKFMVYLQKENIIDESGMPKERFSAEFPKEGPSILRIQQVVRGDSAAYFCASSPLGLAGADTQYFGPGTRLTVL.

The CDR3, as DNA: TGCGCCAGCAGTGGGGGGGAACAGCGGAACACTGAAGCTTTCTTT. As protein: CASSGGEQRNTEAFF. The J gene is TRBJ1-1, the V gene TRBV10-2; TRBD1 is a possible D gene (5 bases). With 4 bases removed from V and 1 base from J, the gap between germline ends came to 13 bases. CDR3 length equals 15 residues. Germline-derived CDR1 and CDR2 are WSHSY and SAAADI.

The chain carries TRBV29-1 and TRBJ2-2; a weak D match, TRBD2 (5 bases). Germline loops: CDR1 SQVTM, CDR2 ANQGSEA. CDR3 length: 13 residues. V was cut by 4 bases and J by 3 bases, with 9 bases left in between. CDR3: CSVAGLYTGELFF. In DNA form, the CDR3 reads TGCAGCGTTGCCGGACTTTACACCGGGGAGCTGTTTTTT.

This chain uses TRBV9 with TRBJ2-7; weak D call: TRBD2 (6 bases). V was shortened by 0 bases and J by 3 bases, with 13 bases between the two germline ends. Germline V lookup: CDR1 SGDLS, CDR2 YYNGEE. CDR3 length equals 15 residues. The CDR3 sequence is CASSVGSGPSYEQYF. DNA for the CDR3: TGTGCCAGCAGCGTAGGTAGCGGACCAAGCTACGAGCAGTACTTC.

The chain carries TRBV4-1 and TRBJ1-1; D remains unclear. CDR1 and CDR2 (germline): MGHRA, YSYEKL. This CDR3 contains 14 residues. With 0 bases removed from V and 4 bases from J, the gap between germline ends came to 9 bases. The chain's CDR3 is CASSQDPSGTEAFF. CDR3 nucleotides: TGCGCCAGCAGCCAAGATCCCTCGGGCACTGAAGCTTTCTTT.

The CDR3 protein is CASSQEHRNTQYF. The CDR3, as DNA: TGCGCCAGCAGCCAAGAACACAGGAATACGCAGTATTTT. The chain employs TRBV4-1 and TRBJ2-3; D perhaps matches TRBD1 (5 bases). This CDR3 spans 13 amino acids. Trimming cost V 0 bases and J 7 bases, with 8 bases left between them. The germline V gene has CDR1 MGHRA and CDR2 YSYEKL.

The chain carries TRBV18 and TRBJ2-7; no clear D. Deletions cut 6 bases from V and 1 base from J, with 10 bases between. The CDR3 consists of 13 residues. CDR1 is KGHSH and CDR2 is LQKENI in the germline V gene. The CDR3 DNA follows: TGTGCCAGCTCTCAGCTAGAGTCCTACGAGCAGTACTTC. This translates into CASSQLESYEQYF.